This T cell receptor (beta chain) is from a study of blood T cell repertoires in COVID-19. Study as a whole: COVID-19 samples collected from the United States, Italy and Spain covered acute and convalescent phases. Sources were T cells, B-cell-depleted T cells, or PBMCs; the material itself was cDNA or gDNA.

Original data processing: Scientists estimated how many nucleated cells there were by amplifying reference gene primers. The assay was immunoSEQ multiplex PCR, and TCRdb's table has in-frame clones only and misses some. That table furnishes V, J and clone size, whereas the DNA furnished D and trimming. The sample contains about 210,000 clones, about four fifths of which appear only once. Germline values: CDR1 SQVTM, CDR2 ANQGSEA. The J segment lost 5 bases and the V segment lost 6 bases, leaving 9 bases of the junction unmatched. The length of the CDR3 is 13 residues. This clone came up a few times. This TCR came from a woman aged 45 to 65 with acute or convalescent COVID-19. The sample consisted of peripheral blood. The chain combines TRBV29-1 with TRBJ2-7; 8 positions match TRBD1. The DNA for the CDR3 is TGCAGCGTCCAGGGGGCGGTGATAGACGAGCAGTACTTC. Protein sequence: CSVQGAVIDEQYF.